This T cell receptor beta chain appears in the sequencing data of a study of T cells in Graves' hyperthyroidism and ophthalmopathy (dated by TCRdb to the late 2010s). Looking at the study overall: Peripheral blood was collected at initial diagnosis, before any treatment. In about six Graves' hyperthyroidism patients, the study also compared T-cell repertoires from thyroid tissue with T-cell repertoires from blood. Prospective prediction of ophthalmopathy was tested in an independent validation cohort of under 20 hyperthyroidism patients and some 17 patients who later progressed to ophthalmopathy. The roughly 90 discovery patients were divided at random into training and test sets in a 7:3 ratio. TCR Vbeta CDR3 sequencing of 130 to 150 peripheral blood samples (over 40 ophthalmopathy, about 74 hyperthyroidism and some 17 progressor patients) is reported in the paper. Following sampling, methimazole starting at 30 mg daily was given to hyperthyroidism patients, and high-dose intravenous methylprednisolone was given to ophthalmopathy patients. To identify TCR V-J signatures that set the groups apart, the researchers used a discovery cohort of 100 patients, made up of fewer than 50 with Graves' ophthalmopathy and about 60 with stable Graves' hyperthyroidism. General conclusions and limits of the study: In validation, the model predicted progression to ophthalmopathy a median of roughly six months before onset, with about 67% sensitivity and roughly 72% specificity. Most expanded thyroid clonotypes (frequency above 0.001) were also detected in blood, suggesting blood repertoires may reflect thyroid immune responses. A model built on a 13 V-J signature distinguished ophthalmopathy from stable hyperthyroidism, reaching roughly 88% sensitivity and 81.08% specificity in cross-validation and 80%/75% in testing. Sample size was not statistically predetermined, and blinding of investigators to group allocation was not performed.

The TCR beta CDR3 regions were amplified from the RNA transcripts. For the first round of RT-PCR on the TCR CDR3, the HTBI primer set was used together with the Qiagen OneStep RT-PCR kit. A second multiplex PCR round built the libraries, followed by size selection and purification. Paired-end sequencing of the libraries was performed with 100 bp reads on an Illumina HiSeq2000. The paper's processing steps were these. SOAPnuke was used to process the raw data, removing reads that contained adapters or uncalled bases, had a mean Phred below 15, or lacked an exact match to the constant primer or identifier. High-quality paired reads were merged with COPE v1.2.5, and unique nucleotide sequences were defined as clonotypes. MiTCR v1.1 was used to align clonotypes to the IMGT TRBV, TRBD and TRBJ reference segments. The analysis included only V-J combinations with a frequency above 0.0001, which together covered approximately 99% of the repertoires. The TCS score was defined as F50 (clonal expansion) divided by E x V (chaos), with BLOSUM62-based TCRdist calculated between CDR3 peptides within each V-J. Welch's t-statistics and random forest reduced roughly 530 V-J features to around 14, which were used in a naive Bayes classifier (R e1071). Through fastp at Q25 and MiXCR, TCRdb rebuilt clones from the public reads, retaining in-frame beta chains. Identical CDR3 protein sequences are pooled into one entry, listed with their most common genes and DNA. TCRdb's processing, not the authors', yielded these V and J calls. This sample gives 270,000 or so distinct CDR3 sequences in total; 25% to 30% of them show up just once. The ten biggest clones cover around 28% of the sample.

The germline V gene (reference sequence) gives CDR1 as MNHEY and CDR2 as SMNVEV. The CDR3 holds 15 amino acids from the cysteine to the phenylalanine. Only the CDR3 DNA is retained, 45 bases long and in frame from the first base. The germline ends are 15 bases apart after V is trimmed by 3 bases and J by 4 bases. Hyperthyroidism patients were newly diagnosed, had a disease duration of under 2 months, and were aged 18 to 65 years. Any patient with an uncontrolled infection, another autoimmune disease, pregnancy or lactation was excluded. Diagnoses were established on the basis of clinical symptoms, serum thyroxine and TRAb, thyroid ultrasound, and orbital computed tomography. Blood from progressor patients was drawn when they were first diagnosed with hyperthyroidism, before any ophthalmopathy symptoms appeared. PBMCs were isolated from approximately 10 ml of fresh peripheral blood by Ficoll-Paque density gradient centrifugation. Progressor patients were first diagnosed with Graves' hyperthyroidism and then developed ophthalmopathy during follow-up. Total RNA was extracted with Trizol reagent, and quality was checked on an Agilent 2100 Bioanalyzer.

This clonotype appeared many times. Its antigen specificity is not known. No per-base quality is available; no much larger clone lies one base away. The receptor was isolated from a man in his forties with Graves' hyperthyroidism that later progressed to Graves' ophthalmopathy. Material for sequencing was blood. Recombination connected TRBV27 to TRBJ1-2; there is no confident call for the D gene. The DNA is TGTGCCAGCAGTTTCTCGGTGGGGTCGATCTATGGCTACACCTTC. It specifies CASSFSVGSIYGYTF.